This TCR beta chain comes out of a study of T cell clonality in common variable immunodeficiency. This clone has a count of ten or more. The read is 3 residues too short to cover the CDR3 end, so that end is filled in from the germline J gene. Germline V gene sequence: CDR1 SNHLY, CDR2 FYNNEI. The CDR3 totals 13 residues. Profiling relied on immunoSEQ multiplex PCR, and the TCRdb table lists in-frame clones only, not all of them. The sample offers around 45,000 clones and no singletons, the top ten holding roughly 6%. The receptor comes from a person aged 18 to 75 in good health. The V call is TRBV2, the J call TRBJ1-2, with 8 bases identical to TRBD1. The sequenced sample consisted of peripheral blood mononuclear cells. The CDR3 sequence is CASSEDRERGYTF. CDR3 DNA, as far as it was read: TGTGCCAGCAGTGAGGACAGGGAGCGGGGC.